Following are 5 T cell receptor beta chains from one sample sequenced in a study of blood T cell repertoires in COVID-19. Sequencing used immunoSEQ multiplex PCR; TCRdb keeps in-frame clones, though not all of them. The sample carries about 150,000 clones, under 90% recorded once. The sequenced sample was peripheral blood. The receptors here all came from a woman older than 75 with active or convalescent COVID-19.

The CDR3 DNA sequence: TGCGCCAGCAGCTTGGGTCCGTTTTCACCCCTCCACTTT. Residues: CASSLGPFSPLHF. The chain joins TRBV5-1 to TRBJ1-6, with D uncertain. Germline V gene data show CDR1 as SGHRS and CDR2 as YFSETQ. Trimming cost V 0 bases and J 9 bases, with 7 bases left between them. The CDR3 length is 13 residues.

The CDR3 DNA reads TGTGCCAGCAGCAACAGAGTACAGAATCAGCCCCAGCATTTT. Protein product: CASSNRVQNQPQHF. This chain connects TRBV2 to TRBJ1-5; no clear D. In germline, CDR1 is SNHLY, CDR2 FYNNEI. V was pared by 6 bases and J by 4 bases, with 13 bases between. The CDR3 runs 14 residues.

This chain links TRBV7-6 with TRBJ2-3, with 9 nucleotides matching TRBD1. Losses at the gene ends were 1 base for V and 2 bases for J; bases not matched to a gene: 4. Germline CDR1 is SGHVS and CDR2 is FNYEAQ. The CDR3 sequence is 16 residues long. The CDR3 nucleotides read TGTGCCAGCAGCTTAGGAGGGACAGGGAACACAGATACGCAGTATTTT. Encoded protein: CASSLGGTGNTDTQYF.

The chain links TRBV7-9 to TRBJ2-3; D is possibly TRBD2 (6 bases). CDR1 SEHNR and CDR2 FQNEAQ come from the germline V gene (reference sequence). The V gene lost 4 bases and the J gene lost 6 bases, with 20 bases spanning the gap. The CDR3 extends over 16 amino acids. CDR3 sequence: CASSSTSMWSSDTQYF. Here the CDR3 DNA reads TGTGCCAGCAGCTCCACTAGCATGTGGAGCTCGGATACGCAGTATTTT.

The chain carries TRBV6-2 or TRBV6-3 and TRBJ2-5, with 10 bases aligning to TRBD2. The CDR3 contains 17 residues. V was pared by 4 bases and J by 1 base, with 9 bases of the junction left unmatched. From germline, CDR1 is MNHEY and CDR2 SVGEGT. In DNA form, the CDR3 reads TGTGCCAGCAGTTCAGGGACTAGCGCGACGCCCCAAGAGACCCAGTACTTC. Translating gives CASSSGTSATPQETQYF.